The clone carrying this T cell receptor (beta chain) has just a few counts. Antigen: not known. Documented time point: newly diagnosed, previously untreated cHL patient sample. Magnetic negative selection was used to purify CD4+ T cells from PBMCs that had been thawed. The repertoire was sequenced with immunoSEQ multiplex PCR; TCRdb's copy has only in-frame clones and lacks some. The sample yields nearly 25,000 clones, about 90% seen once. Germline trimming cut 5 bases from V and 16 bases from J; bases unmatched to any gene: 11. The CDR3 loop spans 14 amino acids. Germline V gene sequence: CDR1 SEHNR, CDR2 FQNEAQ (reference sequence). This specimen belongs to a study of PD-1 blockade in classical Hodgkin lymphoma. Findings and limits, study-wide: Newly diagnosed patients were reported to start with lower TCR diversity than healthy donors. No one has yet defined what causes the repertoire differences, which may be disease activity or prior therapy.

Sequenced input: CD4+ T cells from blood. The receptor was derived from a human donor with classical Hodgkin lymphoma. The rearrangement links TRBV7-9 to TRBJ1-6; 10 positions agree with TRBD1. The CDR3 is CASSLHSGTGVLHF. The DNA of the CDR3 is TGTGCCAGCAGCCTCCACTCCGGGACAGGGGTTCTCCACTTT.